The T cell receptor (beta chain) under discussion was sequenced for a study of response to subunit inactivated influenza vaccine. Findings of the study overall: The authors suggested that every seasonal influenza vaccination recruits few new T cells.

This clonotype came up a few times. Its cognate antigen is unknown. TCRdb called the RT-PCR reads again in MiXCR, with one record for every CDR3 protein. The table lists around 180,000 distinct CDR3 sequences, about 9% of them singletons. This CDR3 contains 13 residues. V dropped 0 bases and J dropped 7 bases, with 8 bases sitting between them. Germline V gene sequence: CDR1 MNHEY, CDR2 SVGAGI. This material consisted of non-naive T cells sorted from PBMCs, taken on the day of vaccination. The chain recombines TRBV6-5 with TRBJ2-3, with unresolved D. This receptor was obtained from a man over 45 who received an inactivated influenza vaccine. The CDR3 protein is CASSYSERNTQYF. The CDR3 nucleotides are TGTGCCAGCAGTTACTCCGAGCGAAATACGCAGTATTTT.